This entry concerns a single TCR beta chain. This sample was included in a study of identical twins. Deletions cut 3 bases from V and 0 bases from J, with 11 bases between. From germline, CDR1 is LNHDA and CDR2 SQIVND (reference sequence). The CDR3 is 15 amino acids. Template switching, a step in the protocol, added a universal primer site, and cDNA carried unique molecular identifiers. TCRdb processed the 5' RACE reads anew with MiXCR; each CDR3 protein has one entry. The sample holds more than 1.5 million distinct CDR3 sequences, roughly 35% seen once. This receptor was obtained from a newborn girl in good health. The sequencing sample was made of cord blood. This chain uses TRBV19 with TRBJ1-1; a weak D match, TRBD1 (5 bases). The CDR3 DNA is TGTGCCAGTAGTATTGGGGGGTTCATGAACACTGAAGCTTTCTTT. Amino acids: CASSIGGFMNTEAFF.